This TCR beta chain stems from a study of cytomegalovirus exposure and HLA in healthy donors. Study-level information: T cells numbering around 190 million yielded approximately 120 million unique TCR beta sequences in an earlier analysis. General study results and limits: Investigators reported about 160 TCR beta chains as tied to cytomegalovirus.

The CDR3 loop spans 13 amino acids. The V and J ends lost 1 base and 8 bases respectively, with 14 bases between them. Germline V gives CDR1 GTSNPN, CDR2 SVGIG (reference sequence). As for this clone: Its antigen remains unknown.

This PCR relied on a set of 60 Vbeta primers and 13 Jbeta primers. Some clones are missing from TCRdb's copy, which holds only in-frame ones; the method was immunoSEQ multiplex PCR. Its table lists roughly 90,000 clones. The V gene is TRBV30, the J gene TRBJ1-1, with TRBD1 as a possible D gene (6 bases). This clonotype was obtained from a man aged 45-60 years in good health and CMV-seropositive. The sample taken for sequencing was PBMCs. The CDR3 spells CAWSATGPREAFF. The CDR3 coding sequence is TGTGCCTGGAGTGCTACAGGGCCCAGGGAAGCTTTCTTT.